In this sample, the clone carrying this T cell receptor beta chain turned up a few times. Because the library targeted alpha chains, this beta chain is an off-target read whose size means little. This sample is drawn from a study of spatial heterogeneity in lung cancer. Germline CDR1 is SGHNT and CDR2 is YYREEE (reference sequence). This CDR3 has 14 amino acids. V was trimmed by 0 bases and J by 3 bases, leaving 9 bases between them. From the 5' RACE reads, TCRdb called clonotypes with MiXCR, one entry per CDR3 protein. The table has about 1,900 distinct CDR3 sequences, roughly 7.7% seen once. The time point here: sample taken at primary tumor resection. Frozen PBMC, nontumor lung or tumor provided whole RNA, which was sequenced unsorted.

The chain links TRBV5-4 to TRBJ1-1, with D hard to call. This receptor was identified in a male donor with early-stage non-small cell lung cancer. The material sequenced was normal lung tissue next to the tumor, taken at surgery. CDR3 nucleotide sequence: TGTGCCAGCAGCTTGGGAGCGGGTCACACTGAAGCTTTCTTT. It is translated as CASSLGAGHTEAFF. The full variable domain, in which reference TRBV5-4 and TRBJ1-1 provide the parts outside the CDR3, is ETGVTQSPTHLIKTRGQQVTLRCSSQSGHNTVSWYQQALGQGPQFIFQYYREEENGRGNFPPRFSGLQFPNYSSELNVNALELDDSALYLCASSLGAGHTEAFFGQGTRLTVV.